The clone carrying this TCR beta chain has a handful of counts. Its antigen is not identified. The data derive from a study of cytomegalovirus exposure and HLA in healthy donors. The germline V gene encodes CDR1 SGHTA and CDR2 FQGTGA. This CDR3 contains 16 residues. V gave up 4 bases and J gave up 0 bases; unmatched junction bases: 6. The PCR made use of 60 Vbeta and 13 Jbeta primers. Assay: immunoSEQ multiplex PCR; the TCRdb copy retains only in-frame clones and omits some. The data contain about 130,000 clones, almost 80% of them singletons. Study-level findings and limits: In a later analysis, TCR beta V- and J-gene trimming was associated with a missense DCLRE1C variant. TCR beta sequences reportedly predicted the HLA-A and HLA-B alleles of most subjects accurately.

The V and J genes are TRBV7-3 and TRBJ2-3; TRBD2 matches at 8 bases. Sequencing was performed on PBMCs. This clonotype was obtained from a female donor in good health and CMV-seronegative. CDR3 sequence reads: CASSSGLAASTDTQYF. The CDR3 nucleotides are TGTGCCAGCAGCTCCGGACTAGCAGCTAGCACAGATACGCAGTATTTT.